One and the same sample provided the 29 T cell receptor beta chains below, sequenced in a study of blood T cell repertoires in COVID-19. Sequenced by immunoSEQ multiplex PCR; TCRdb stores in-frame clones only, minus some. The profile covers fewer than 500,000 clones, with around 87% appearing a single time and 1% to 1.5% taken by the ten largest. The sequencing sample was made of PBMCs or T cells enriched from blood (not recorded which). The receptors were gathered from a man under 40 who had recovered from COVID-19.

V is TRBV6-1 and J is TRBJ1-2; D is ambiguous. Germline V gene sequence: CDR1 MNHNS, CDR2 SASEGT. V gave up 2 bases and J gave up 5 bases, with 9 bases separating them. This CDR3 contains 13 residues. DNA for the CDR3: TGTGCCAGCAGTGAATTCGGGGATTATGGCTACACCTTC. It translates to CASSEFGDYGYTF.

J is TRBJ2-7 and V is TRBV6-5; D perhaps matches TRBD2 (5 bases). V lost 5 bases to trimming and J lost 3 bases, with 14 bases between them. This CDR3 is 14 amino acids long. CDR1 and CDR2 from the germline V gene are MNHEY and SVGAGI. DNA of the CDR3: TGTGCCAGCAGTAAGGACTCTCGGTTCTACGAGCAGTACTTC. It is translated as CASSKDSRFYEQYF.

This sequence joins TRBV18 and TRBJ1-4, with D possibly TRBD1 on 6 matching bases. Looked up from germline, CDR1 is KGHSH and CDR2 is LQKENI. This CDR3 spans 15 amino acids. V lost 1 base and J lost 10, with 16 bases in between. The CDR3 DNA is TGTGCCAGCTCACCACTCGCAGGGGAGCACGGAAAACTGTTTTTT. Residues: CASSPLAGEHGKLFF. The full variable domain, in which reference TRBV18 and TRBJ1-4 provide the parts outside the CDR3, is NAGVMQNPRHLVRRRGQEARLRCSPMKGHSHVYWYRQLPEEGLKFMVYLQKENIIDESGMPKERFSAEFPKEGPSILRIQQVVRGDSAAYFCASSPLAGEHGKLFFGSGTQLSVL.

The rearrangement uses TRBV10-2 and TRBJ1-1, with D perhaps matching TRBD1 (6 bases). The CDR3 covers 13 residues. With 9 bases removed from V and 2 bases from J, the gap between germline ends came to 13 bases. Germline V lookup: CDR1 WSHSY, CDR2 SAAADI. CDR3 coding DNA: TGCGCCAGTTCCAGGGGAGACAACACTGAAGCTTTCTTT. Translating gives CASSRGDNTEAFF.

The chain has TRBV6-6 and TRBJ2-2; the match to TRBD1 covers 9 bases. The CDR3 extends over 13 amino acids. V dropped 10 bases and J dropped 4; count of bases not matched to a gene: 4. Germline V CDR1 and CDR2: MNHNY, SVGAGI (reference sequence). The CDR3 reads CAIQGARTGELFF. Written as DNA, the CDR3 is TGTGCCATACAGGGGGCGCGCACCGGGGAGCTGTTTTTT.

The chain has TRBV18 and TRBJ2-3; 8 bases are shared with TRBD2. The J segment lost 5 bases and the V segment lost 0 bases, leaving 7 bases of the junction unmatched. The CDR3 loop spans 16 amino acids. Germline CDR1 is KGHSH and CDR2 is LQKENI. The DNA for the CDR3 is TGTGCCAGCTCACCACCCGGACTAGCACAGGGAGATACGCAGTATTTT. Translated, it gives CASSPPGLAQGDTQYF. The variable domain in full, with the rest retrieved from reference TRBV18 and TRBJ2-3, is NAGVMQNPRHLVRRRGQEARLRCSPMKGHSHVYWYRQLPEEGLKFMVYLQKENIIDESGMPKERFSAEFPKEGPSILRIQQVVRGDSAAYFCASSPPGLAQGDTQYFGPGTRLTVL.

V and J are TRBV11-2 and TRBJ1-2, with D possibly being TRBD1 (6 bases). This CDR3 has 15 residues. The germline V gene encodes CDR1 SGHAT and CDR2 FQNNGV. The V gene lost 5 bases and the J gene lost 3 bases, with 16 bases spanning the gap. CDR3 sequence reads: CASSPPLGGHYGYTF. In DNA, the CDR3 is TGTGCCAGCAGCCCTCCCCTCGGGGGGCACTATGGCTACACCTTC. The full variable domain, completed using reference TRBV11-2 and TRBJ1-2, is EAGVAQSPRYKIIEKRQSVAFWCNPISGHATLYWYQQILGQGPKLLIQFQNNGVVDDSQLPKDRFSAERLKGVDSTLKIQPAKLEDSAVYLCASSPPLGGHYGYTFGSGTRLTVV.

The V and J genes are TRBV5-1 and TRBJ2-7, with TRBD1 identical over 7 bases. The CDR3 extends over 14 amino acids. In germline, CDR1 is SGHRS, CDR2 YFSETQ. V gave up 0 bases and J gave up 6 bases; unmatched junction bases: 6. As DNA, the CDR3 is TGCGCCAGCAGCTTGGACAGGGGCGCTTTCGAGCAGTACTTC. Translating gives CASSLDRGAFEQYF.

This clone was seen a single time. The V call is TRBV7-2, the J call TRBJ1-1, with D unresolved. The germline V and J ends were trimmed by 5 bases and 0 bases, with 16 bases remaining between them. CDR1 is SGHTA and CDR2 is FQGNSA in the germline V gene. This CDR3 spans 16 amino acids. CDR3 amino acids: CASSLSGGRMNTEAFF. The CDR3, as DNA: TGTGCCAGCAGCCTAAGTGGAGGTCGTATGAACACTGAAGCTTTCTTT.

The CDR3 DNA sequence: TGTGCCAGCAGCTTACACGGGACAGGAAATGAAAAACTGTTTTTT. This codes for CASSLHGTGNEKLFF. V is TRBV7-3 and J is TRBJ1-4, with 8 bases lining up with TRBD1. Germline assignment: CDR1 SGHTA and CDR2 FQGTGA. The CDR3 runs to 15 residues. Trimming cost V 2 bases and J 5 bases; bases outside gene matches: 4.

This sequence joins TRBV25-1 and TRBJ1-5; D is possibly TRBD1 (5 bases). Germline V CDR1 and CDR2: MGHDK, SYGVNS. V was shortened by 8 bases and J by 2 bases, with 13 bases between the two germline ends. The CDR3 is 14 amino acids. This CDR3 is CASGAVGGNQPQHF. The CDR3, as DNA: TGTGCCAGCGGGGCCGTGGGTGGCAATCAGCCCCAGCATTTT.

The chain has TRBV3-1 (or the pseudogene TRBV3-2) and TRBJ1-2; D is unclear. Germline V gene sequence: CDR1 LGHDT, CDR2 YNNKEL (reference sequence). The CDR3 loop spans 12 amino acids. The V gene lost 0 bases and the J gene lost 8 bases, with 7 bases spanning the gap. This chain's CDR3 is CASSQDWSGYTF. The CDR3 nucleotides read TGTGCCAGCAGCCAAGATTGGAGCGGCTACACCTTC.

The gene calls are TRBV6-1 and TRBJ1-5, with D perhaps matching TRBD1 (5 bases). The CDR3 extends over 15 amino acids. Deletions cut 3 bases from V and 2 bases from J, with 11 bases between. Germline CDR1 reads MNHNS; CDR2 reads SASEGT. This chain's CDR3 is CASSEVTGRNQPQHF. The CDR3 coding sequence is TGTGCCAGCAGTGAGGTAACAGGTCGCAATCAGCCCCAGCATTTT.

CDR3 protein: CASSQERNGQANVLTF. As DNA, the CDR3 is TGTGCCAGCAGCCAAGAGCGGAACGGCCAGGCCAACGTCCTGACTTTC. The rearrangement joins TRBV3-1 (or the pseudogene TRBV3-2) to TRBJ2-6; D is undetermined. Trimming stripped 0 bases from V and 6 bases from J, with 12 bases between. The CDR3 contains 16 residues. From germline, CDR1 is LGHDT and CDR2 YNNKEL (reference sequence).

This clone was seen only a few times. The chain links TRBV7-9 to TRBJ1-2, with D perhaps TRBD1 (6 bases). The germline gives CDR1 SEHNR, CDR2 FQNEAQ (reference sequence). CDR3 length: 18 residues. The germline V and J ends were trimmed by 3 bases and 2 bases, with 22 bases remaining between them. The DNA for the CDR3 is TGTGCCAGCAGCTTCACCCAATTCAGGACAGATAAAAACTATGGCTACACCTTC. Encoded protein: CASSFTQFRTDKNYGYTF.

The chain uses TRBV19 and TRBJ2-2; the D gene is possibly TRBD2 (6 bases). The CDR3 totals 15 residues. With 5 bases removed from V and 2 bases from J, the gap between germline ends came to 12 bases. Germline CDR1 is LNHDA and CDR2 is SQIVND (reference sequence). The CDR3 loop is CASSGGVFNTGELFF. In nucleotides, the CDR3 is TGTGCCAGTAGTGGCGGGGTTTTTAACACCGGGGAGCTGTTTTTT. Complete variable domain (other parts from reference TRBV19 and TRBJ2-2): DGGITQSPKYLFRKEGQNVTLSCEQNLNHDAMYWYRQDPGQGLRLIYYSQIVNDFQKGDIAEGYSVSREKKESFPLTVTSAQKNPTAFYLCASSGGVFNTGELFFGEGSRLTVL.

The chain employs TRBV18 and TRBJ2-7; 9 nucleotides agree with TRBD1. The trim removed 3 bases at V and 1 base at J, leaving 13 bases unmatched. Per germline, CDR1 KGHSH and CDR2 LQKENI. This CDR3 contains 18 residues. The CDR3, as DNA: TGTGCCAGCTCACCGTCTGGGGCAGGGACAGGGCCTTCCTACGAGCAGTACTTC. It is translated as CASSPSGAGTGPSYEQYF.

This chain connects TRBV5-1 to TRBJ1-1; D uncertain. Trimming removed 0 bases at V and 6 bases at J, with 15 bases between. Germline lookup yields CDR1 SGHRS and CDR2 YFSETQ. The CDR3 has 15 residues. CDR3 region: CASSLGDRDLSEAFF. In nucleotides, the CDR3 is TGCGCCAGCAGCTTGGGAGACCGGGATCTGTCTGAAGCTTTCTTT.

J is TRBJ1-2 and V is TRBV5-6; 9 bases align to TRBD1. This CDR3 has 19 amino acids. The V and J ends lost 5 bases and 2 bases, in that order; junction bases with no gene match: 19. Germline loops: CDR1 SGHDT, CDR2 YYEEEE. The CDR3 reads CASSSIVSRDRALNYGYTF. DNA of the CDR3: TGTGCCAGCAGTTCGATCGTTAGCCGGGACAGGGCACTAAACTATGGCTACACCTTC.

The rearrangement joins TRBV5-5 to TRBJ1-1; D is perhaps TRBD1 (6 bases). Germline CDR1 is SGHKS and CDR2 is YYEKEE (reference sequence). The CDR3 runs to 16 residues. V lost 3 bases to trimming and J lost 9 bases, with 24 bases between them. Here the CDR3 reads CASSYNSGHLTDKAFF. The CDR3 coding sequence is TGTGCCAGCAGCTATAACTCGGGACACCTCACCGATAAAGCTTTCTTT.

This rearrangement joins TRBV5-4 to TRBJ1-1, with 7 bases aligning to TRBD1. The V gene end was trimmed by 2 bases and the J gene end by 0 bases; junction bases not matched to a gene: 4. The germline CDR1 and CDR2 sequences are SGHNT and YYREEE (reference sequence). The CDR3 has 15 amino acids. CDR3 loop: CASSLAGTVNTEAFF. CDR3 in DNA: TGTGCCAGCAGCTTAGCCGGGACAGTGAACACTGAAGCTTTCTTT.

The chain links TRBV10-3 to TRBJ1-1; D is unresolved. This CDR3 is built from 11 residues. The germline V and J ends were trimmed by 10 bases and 0 bases, with 6 bases remaining between them. From germline, CDR1 is ENHRY and CDR2 SYGVKD. The CDR3 loop is CATKVNTEAFF. CDR3 bases: TGTGCCACTAAAGTGAACACTGAAGCTTTCTTT.

This clone was seen just once. This rearrangement joins TRBV30 to TRBJ1-2, with D perhaps TRBD1 (6 bases). CDR1 GTSNPN and CDR2 SVGIG come from the germline V gene (reference sequence). The CDR3 sequence is 14 residues long. V was cut by 0 bases and J by 4 bases, with 12 bases left in between. CDR3 sequence (DNA): TGTGCCTGGAGTGTATTTGAGACAGGCTATGGCTACACCTTC. It translates to CAWSVFETGYGYTF.

V is TRBV6-5 and J is TRBJ2-1; perhaps TRBD1 as D (5 bases). Deletions cut 5 bases from V and 5 bases from J, with 16 bases between. From germline, CDR1 is MNHEY and CDR2 SVGAGI. The CDR3 totals 15 residues. CDR3 DNA: TGTGCCAGCAGTCTAATAGGGGTCCGTAACAATGAGCAGTTCTTC. Encoded protein: CASSLIGVRNNEQFF.

The chain joins TRBV5-6 to TRBJ2-7, with 9 bases matching TRBD1. Germline trimming cut 3 bases from V and 2 bases from J; bases unmatched to any gene: 9. The CDR3 runs 16 residues. CDR1 and CDR2 (germline): SGHDT, YYEEEE. CDR3 region: CASSSTLRQGAYEQYF. In DNA, the CDR3 is TGTGCCAGCAGCTCTACTCTCCGACAGGGGGCCTACGAGCAGTACTTC.

This clone was counted a few times. The chain has TRBV5-1 and TRBJ1-6; D gene ambiguous. The CDR3 runs 17 residues. Trimming left V 3 bases short and J 10 bases short, with 23 bases between. Germline V gene sequence: CDR1 SGHRS, CDR2 YFSETQ. Here the CDR3 reads CASSSSRGSQGGSPLHF. The CDR3 DNA is TGCGCCAGCAGCTCGTCGAGAGGGAGCCAAGGAGGCTCACCCCTCCACTTT.

This rearrangement joins TRBV15 to TRBJ2-5, with 9 bases identical to TRBD2. Germline V lookup: CDR1 LNHNV, CDR2 YYDKDF (reference sequence). The CDR3 is made up of 14 amino acids. V shed 7 bases and J 0 bases; nucleotides not matched to a gene: 3. CDR3 residues: CATMAGGYQETQYF. The CDR3 DNA follows: TGTGCCACCATGGCGGGGGGGTACCAAGAGACCCAGTACTTC.

The CDR3 DNA reads TGTGCCAGCAGGGACAGGGGAGACACTGAAGCTTTCTTT. Translation: CASRDRGDTEAFF. This sequence joins TRBV6-5 and TRBJ1-1, with 9 nucleotides matching TRBD1. The CDR3 has 13 residues. Per germline, CDR1 MNHEY and CDR2 SVGAGI. Trimming cost V 6 bases and J 3 bases; bases outside gene matches: 2.

V and J are TRBV19 and TRBJ2-5, with D possibly TRBD1 on 5 matching bases. This CDR3 has 15 residues. V shed 3 bases and J shed 3 bases, with 14 bases lying between them. Germline assignment: CDR1 LNHDA and CDR2 SQIVND (reference sequence). CDR3 nucleotides: TGTGCCAGTAGTATCGCAGGGCTAGGCGAAGAGACCCAGTACTTC. Its protein is CASSIAGLGEETQYF.